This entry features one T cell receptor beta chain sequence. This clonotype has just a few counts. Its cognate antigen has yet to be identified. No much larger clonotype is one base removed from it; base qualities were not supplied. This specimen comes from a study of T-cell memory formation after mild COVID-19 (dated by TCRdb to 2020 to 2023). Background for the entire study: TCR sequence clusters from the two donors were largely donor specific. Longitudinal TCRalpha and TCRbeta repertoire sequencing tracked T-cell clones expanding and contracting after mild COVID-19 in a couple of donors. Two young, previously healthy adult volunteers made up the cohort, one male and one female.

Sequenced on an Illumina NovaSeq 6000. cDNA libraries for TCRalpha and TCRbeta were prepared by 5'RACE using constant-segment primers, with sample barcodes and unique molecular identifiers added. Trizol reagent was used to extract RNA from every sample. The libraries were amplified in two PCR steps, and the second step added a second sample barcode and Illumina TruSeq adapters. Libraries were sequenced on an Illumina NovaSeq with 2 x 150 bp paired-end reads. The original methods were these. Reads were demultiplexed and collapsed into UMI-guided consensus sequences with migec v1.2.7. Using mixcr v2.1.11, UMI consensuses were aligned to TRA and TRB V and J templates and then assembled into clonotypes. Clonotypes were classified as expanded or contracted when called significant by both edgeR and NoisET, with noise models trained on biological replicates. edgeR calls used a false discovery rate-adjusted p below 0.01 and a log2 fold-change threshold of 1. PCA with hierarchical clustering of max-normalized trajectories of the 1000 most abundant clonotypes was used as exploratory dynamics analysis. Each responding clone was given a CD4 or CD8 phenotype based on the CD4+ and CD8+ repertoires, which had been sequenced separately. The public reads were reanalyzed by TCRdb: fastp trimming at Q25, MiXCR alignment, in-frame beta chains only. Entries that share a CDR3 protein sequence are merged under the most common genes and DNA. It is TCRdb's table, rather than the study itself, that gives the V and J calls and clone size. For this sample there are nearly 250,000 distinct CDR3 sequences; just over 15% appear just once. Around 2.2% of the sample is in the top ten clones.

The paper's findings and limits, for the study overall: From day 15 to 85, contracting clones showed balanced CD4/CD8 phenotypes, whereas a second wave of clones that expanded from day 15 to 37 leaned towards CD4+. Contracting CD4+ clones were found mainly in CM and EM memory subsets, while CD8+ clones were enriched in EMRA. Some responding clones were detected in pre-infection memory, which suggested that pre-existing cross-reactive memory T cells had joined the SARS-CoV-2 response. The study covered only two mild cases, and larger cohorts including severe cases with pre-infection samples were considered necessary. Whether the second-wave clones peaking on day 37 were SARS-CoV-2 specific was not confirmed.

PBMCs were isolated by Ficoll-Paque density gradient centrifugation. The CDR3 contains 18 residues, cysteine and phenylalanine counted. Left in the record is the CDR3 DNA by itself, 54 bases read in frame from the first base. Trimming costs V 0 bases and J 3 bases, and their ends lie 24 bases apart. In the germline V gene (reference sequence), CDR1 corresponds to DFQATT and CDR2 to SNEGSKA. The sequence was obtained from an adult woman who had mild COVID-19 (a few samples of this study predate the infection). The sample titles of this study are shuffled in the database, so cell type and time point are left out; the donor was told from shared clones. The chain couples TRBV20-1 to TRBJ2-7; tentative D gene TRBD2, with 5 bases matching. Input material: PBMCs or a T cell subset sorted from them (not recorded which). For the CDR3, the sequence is CSARDRGRRAVPLYEQYF. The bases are TGCAGTGCTAGAGATCGAGGGAGACGGGCGGTCCCCCTCTACGAGCAGTACTTC.